This TCR beta chain was recovered during a study of human T cells and chemical hapten exposure. Whole-study results and caveats: PT1 expanded TCR numbers rose with patch test score. Expanded TCRs clustered into significantly more large CDR3 similarity groups than controls, the analysis revealed.

This clonotype was seen repeatedly, ten times or more. The target antigen is unknown. The CDR3 spans 15 residues. CDR1 and CDR2 from the germline V gene are SGDLS and YYNGEE. Losses at the gene ends were 2 bases for V and 1 base for J; bases not matched to a gene: 5. Time point denoted: pre-sensitization, week 0. The treatment: therapeutic diphenylcyclopropenone sensitization with weekly scalp DPC. At patch-test visits, sampling came before the patch test. MiXCR, run by TCRdb on the RACE reads, gives a single entry per CDR3 protein. The data show 200,000 to 300,000 distinct CDR3 sequences, 7.5% to 9% seen once.

The clonotype originates from a woman aged 40 to 50 with alopecia areata. Some clones in this sample may be carry-over from other donors' samples. The gene calls are TRBV9 and TRBJ2-5; 7 nucleotides align to TRBD1. Source: whole blood, taken in connection with sensitization to the hapten diphenylcyclopropenone (DPC). The CDR3 loop reads CASSVGQAVQETQYF. CDR3 nucleotide sequence: TGTGCCAGCAGCGTCGGACAGGCCGTCCAAGAGACCCAGTACTTC.